The 20 T cell receptor beta chains reported below all come from one sample, sequenced in a study of T cells in pancreatic ductal adenocarcinoma. Selected pancreatic ductal adenocarcinoma patients had undergone surgery without neoadjuvant therapy. Clones were sequenced by immunoSEQ multiplex PCR, and TCRdb holds only the in-frame ones, with some missing. The sample lists approximately 97,000 clones, 90% to 95% occurring once. The sample consisted of PBMCs. Receptors originate from a human donor with pancreatic ductal adenocarcinoma.

The chain employs TRBV5-8 and TRBJ1-2; a weak D match, TRBD1 (6 bases). Germline-derived CDR1 and CDR2 are SGHTS and YDEGEE. V gave up 3 bases and J gave up 0 bases, with 18 bases separating them. This CDR3 is 17 amino acids long. The DNA for the CDR3 is TGTGCCAGCAGCTCTCCCGGACAGCTCCTCTCTAACTATGGCTACACCTTC. Its protein product is CASSSPGQLLSNYGYTF. Complete variable domain (other parts from reference TRBV5-8 and TRBJ1-2): EAGVTQSPTHLIKTRGQQATLRCSPISGHTSVYWYQQALGLGLQFLLWYDEGEERNRGNFPPRFSGRQFPNYSSELNVNALELEDSALYLCASSSPGQLLSNYGYTFGSGTRLTVV.

The chain links TRBV19 to TRBJ2-2; 7 positions match TRBD1. V dropped 3 bases and J dropped 5; count of bases not matched to a gene: 3. The CDR3 extends over 14 amino acids. Looked up from germline, CDR1 is LNHDA and CDR2 is SQIVND (reference sequence). As DNA, the CDR3 is TGTGCCAGTAGTATGGGCAGGGGGACCGGGGAGCTGTTTTTT. Translation: CASSMGRGTGELFF.

The CDR3 here is CASRKEQGYEQYF. CDR3 in DNA: TGTGCCTCGAGGAAAGAACAGGGGTACGAGCAGTACTTC. The rearrangement joins TRBV30 to TRBJ2-7, with TRBD1 identical over 7 bases. This CDR3 is 13 amino acids long. V was pared by 7 bases and J by 4 bases, with 10 bases of the junction left unmatched. Per the germline V gene, CDR1 is GTSNPN and CDR2 is SVGIG (reference sequence).

The chain combines TRBV5-3 with TRBJ2-3, with 10 bases identical to TRBD1. TRBV5-3 is flagged as an ORF with uncertain function. Trimming removed 3 bases from V and 1 base from J; junction bases left unmatched: 2. The CDR3 runs 15 residues. The DNA for the CDR3 is TGTGCCAGAAGCTGGACAGGGGGATGCACAGATACGCAGTATTTT. Amino acid sequence: CARSWTGGCTDTQYF.

This chain connects TRBV4-2 to TRBJ2-1; possibly TRBD2 for D (5 bases). With 0 bases removed from V and 3 bases from J, the gap between germline ends came to 9 bases. Germline CDR1 LGHNA, CDR2 YNFKEQ. The CDR3 spans 15 residues. DNA of the CDR3: TGTGCCAGCAGCCAAGATAGCGCATACTACAATGAGCAGTTCTTC. Translated: CASSQDSAYYNEQFF.

V and J are TRBV7-6 and TRBJ2-7; D ambiguous. Germline V lookup: CDR1 SGHVS, CDR2 FNYEAQ. This CDR3 is 11 amino acids long. V lost 4 bases and J 2 bases, leaving 3 bases between the germline ends. The CDR3 sequence is CASSSAYEQYF. Here the CDR3 DNA reads TGTGCCAGCAGCTCGGCCTACGAGCAGTACTTC.

The chain recombines TRBV4-2 with TRBJ2-5, with TRBD2 as a possible D gene (5 bases). Germline V gene sequence: CDR1 LGHNA, CDR2 YNFKEQ. Trimming removed 1 base at V and 5 bases at J, with 23 bases between. The CDR3 sequence is 18 residues long. The CDR3 spells CASSQVGVGLAVGETQYF. Written as DNA, the CDR3 is TGTGCCAGCAGCCAAGTTGGAGTCGGACTGGCCGTCGGGGAGACCCAGTACTTC.

The chain combines TRBV6-6 with TRBJ2-1; 8 bases align to TRBD2. CDR1 and CDR2 from the germline V gene are MNHNY and SVGAGI (reference sequence). CDR3 size: 16 residues. Germline trimming cut 4 bases from V and 3 bases from J; bases unmatched to any gene: 8. CDR3 in DNA: TGTGCCAGCAGTTCTCCTTTAGCGGGACACTACAATGAGCAGTTCTTC. Translating it yields CASSSPLAGHYNEQFF.

This rearrangement joins TRBV9 to TRBJ2-3, with 9 bases fitting TRBD1. The germline CDR1 and CDR2 sequences are SGDLS and YYNGEE. This CDR3 is built from 16 residues. V trimming: 0 bases; J trimming: 6 bases; junction bases outside the gene matches: 8. In nucleotides, the CDR3 is TGTGCCAGCAGCGTAGGAGGGACAGGGATTCCGGATACGCAGTATTTT. It translates to CASSVGGTGIPDTQYF.

The chain combines TRBV29-1 with TRBJ1-1, with D possibly TRBD1 on 6 matching bases. Per the germline V gene, CDR1 is SQVTM and CDR2 is ANQGSEA. The CDR3 length is 11 residues. The ends were cut back, 7 bases at V and 1 base at J, with 7 bases in the middle. The CDR3 loop is CSAQGNTEAFF. In DNA, the CDR3 is TGCAGCGCACAGGGGAACACTGAAGCTTTCTTT.

This chain links TRBV7-2 with TRBJ2-1, with 7 bases aligning to TRBD1. CDR3 length: 14 residues. Germline loops: CDR1 SGHTA, CDR2 FQGNSA. V lost 1 base to trimming and J lost 8 bases; unmatched junction nucleotides: 5. The CDR3 sequence is CASSLGQGVDEQFF. The CDR3 DNA sequence: TGTGCCAGCAGCTTAGGGCAGGGGGTGGATGAGCAGTTCTTC. The entire variable domain, with the rest obtained from reference TRBV7-2 and TRBJ2-1, is as follows: GAGVSQSPSNKVTEKGKDVELRCDPISGHTALYWYRQSLGQGLEFLIYFQGNSAPDKSGLPSDRFSAERTGGSVSTLTIQRTQQEDSAVYLCASSLGQGVDEQFFGPGTRLTVL.

This clone has just one count. V is TRBV4-1 and J is TRBJ2-1; the match to TRBD2 covers 8 bases. With V trimmed by 3 bases and J by 0 bases, 7 bases remained unmatched. Germline V gene data show CDR1 as MGHRA and CDR2 as YSYEKL. CDR3 size: 17 residues. The CDR3 protein is CASSHPLTSASYNEQFF. The CDR3 bases are TGCGCCAGCAGCCATCCCTTGACTAGCGCCTCCTACAATGAGCAGTTCTTC.

The rearrangement joins TRBV9 to TRBJ1-3, with 8 bases fitting TRBD1. This CDR3 contains 19 residues. Germline lookup yields CDR1 SGDLS and CDR2 YYNGEE. Unmatched junction bases numbered 16, after V lost 5 bases and J lost 0 bases. CDR3 amino acids: CASSPGGQAGPSSGNTIYF. The CDR3 DNA reads TGTGCCAGCAGTCCAGGGGGACAGGCCGGTCCCAGCTCTGGAAACACCATATATTTT.

The chain combines TRBV10-1 with TRBJ1-3, with D unclear. V lost 5 bases, J lost 2 bases, and 7 bases lay in between. This CDR3 has 13 residues. Germline CDR1 and CDR2: WNHNN and SYGVQD (reference sequence). The chain's CDR3 is CASSSEAGNTIYF. DNA of the CDR3: TGCGCCAGCAGTTCGGAGGCTGGAAACACCATATATTTT.

The CDR3 nucleotides read TGTGCCAGCAGCTCCCTAGCGCGTGGGGGGGAAGCGCCACAAGACGGGGAGCAGTTCTTC. Protein product: CASSSLARGGEAPQDGEQFF. The V call is TRBV13, the J call TRBJ2-1, with 7 bases fitting TRBD2. CDR1 and CDR2 from the germline V gene are PRHDT and FYEKMQ (reference sequence). This CDR3 has 20 amino acids. J lost 10 bases, V lost 4 bases, and 28 bases had no gene match.

This rearrangement joins TRBV18 to TRBJ2-1; D call uncertain. This CDR3 has 11 amino acids. Germline-derived CDR1 and CDR2 are KGHSH and LQKENI. V was pared by 5 bases and J by 10 bases, with 9 bases between. In nucleotides, the CDR3 is TGTGCCAGCTCAACGGGTCGCGAGCAGTTCTTC. Residues: CASSTGREQFF. Filled out from reference TRBV18 and TRBJ2-1, the complete variable domain reads NAGVMQNPRHLVRRRGQEARLRCSPMKGHSHVYWYRQLPEEGLKFMVYLQKENIIDESGMPKERFSAEFPKEGPSILRIQQVVRGDSAAYFCASSTGREQFFGPGTRLTVL.

This chain joins TRBV6-1 and TRBJ2-3; unclear D gene. CDR3 size: 15 residues. Germline V gene data show CDR1 as MNHNS and CDR2 as SASEGT. The V end lost 0 bases, the J end lost 5 bases, and 12 bases lay between the germline ends. CDR3 bases: TGTGCCAGCAGTGAAGCTGCCCGTCCAGGAGATACGCAGTATTTT. Amino acids: CASSEAARPGDTQYF.

The chain is built from TRBV4-1 and TRBJ2-7; TRBD1 aligns across 7 bases. The CDR3 is 14 amino acids. The germline gives CDR1 MGHRA, CDR2 YSYEKL. The ends lost 1 base at V and 2 bases at J; junction bases unmatched: 2. The CDR3 region has the DNA TGCGCCAGCAGCCAAGGGACAGGAACCTACGAGCAGTACTTC. Protein product: CASSQGTGTYEQYF.

The rearrangement links TRBV15 to TRBJ2-3; D is unclear. Germline loops: CDR1 LNHNV, CDR2 YYDKDF (reference sequence). The ends were cut back, 1 base at V and 4 bases at J, with 9 bases in the middle. The CDR3 extends over 14 amino acids. The CDR3 nucleotides read TGTGCCACCAGCAGAGCCCTCGAGGCAGATACGCAGTATTTT. It specifies CATSRALEADTQYF.

J is TRBJ2-7 and V is TRBV10-3, with D possibly TRBD2 on 6 matching bases. The CDR3 consists of 12 residues. Trimming shortened V by 4 bases and J by 5 bases, and 9 bases separated the two germline ends. Germline lookup yields CDR1 ENHRY and CDR2 SYGVKD. The CDR3 coding sequence is TGTGCCATCAGTGGGGAGGCCAACGAGCAGTACTTC. This sequence encodes CAISGEANEQYF.